This T cell receptor beta chain was sequenced during a study of cytomegalovirus exposure and HLA in healthy donors. Overall study findings and caveats: High sensitivity and specificity were reportedly achieved when the classifier diagnosed cytomegalovirus status.

A multiplex PCR was run with 60 Vbeta primers and 13 Jbeta primers. The table came from immunoSEQ multiplex PCR; TCRdb's copy has only in-frame clones and leaves some out. The table includes 80,000 to 100,000 clones, roughly 71% detected once. For this clone: The antigen is undetermined.

The CDR3 has 14 residues. Per germline, CDR1 LNHDA and CDR2 SQIVND (reference sequence). Deletions cut 7 bases from V and 4 bases from J, with 17 bases between. The material sequenced was PBMCs. The V and J genes are TRBV19 and TRBJ2-7; weak D call: TRBD2 (6 bases). This clonotype originated in a young woman in good health and CMV-seropositive. The CDR3 sequence: CASNAGPVGYEQYF. The CDR3 DNA reads TGTGCCAGTAATGCGGGACCCGTTGGGTACGAGCAGTACTTC.